One and the same sample provided the 6 T cell receptor beta chains below, sequenced in a study of memory CD4+ T cells and cytomegalovirus serostatus. Single viable CD3+CD4+CD8-CD45RO+ cells were sorted as the memory CD4+ T cells. Generated by immunoSEQ multiplex PCR, the TCRdb table keeps only in-frame clones and is missing some. The data show over 65,000 clones, 78% seen once. The specimen sequenced was memory CD4+ T cells from blood. These receptors all come from an adult in good health and CMV-seropositive.

This clone was counted a few times. The rearrangement links TRBV10-3 to TRBJ2-3; D perhaps matches TRBD2 (5 bases). The ends were cut back, 11 bases at V and 0 bases at J, with 12 bases in the middle. The CDR3 consists of 13 residues. CDR1 is ENHRY, CDR2 SYGVKD, per germline. The CDR3 DNA reads as TGTGCCCACGGCGGACTTAGCACAGATACGCAGTATTTT. Protein product: CAHGGLSTDTQYF.

V and J are TRBV14 and TRBJ1-2; D possibly corresponds to TRBD1 (5 bases). CDR3 length: 18 residues. V was clipped by 3 bases and J by 6 bases, with 26 bases between them. From germline, CDR1 is SGHDN and CDR2 FVKESK. The CDR3: CASSHFLTGYAGPDGYTF. For the CDR3, the DNA is TGTGCCAGCAGCCACTTCTTAACGGGTTATGCGGGACCAGATGGCTACACCTTC. Full variable domain (outside the CDR3, taken from reference TRBV14 and TRBJ1-2): EAGVTQFPSHSVIEKGQTVTLRCDPISGHDNLYWYRRVMGKEIKFLLHFVKESKQDESGMPNNRFLAERTGGTYSTLKVQPAELEDSGVYFCASSHFLTGYAGPDGYTFGSGTRLTVV.

The chain links TRBV5-6 to TRBJ1-1, with D perhaps TRBD1 (6 bases). This CDR3 region has 15 residues. V lost 4 bases and J 2 bases, leaving 15 bases between the germline ends. Germline V gene sequence: CDR1 SGHDT, CDR2 YYEEEE. The CDR3 DNA sequence: TGTGCCAGCAGCACCCCGACAGGACTTAACACTGAAGCTTTCTTT. This codes for CASSTPTGLNTEAFF.

J is TRBJ2-5 and V is TRBV2; D tentatively fits TRBD1 or TRBD2 (5 bases each). The CDR3 consists of 15 residues. Germline assignment: CDR1 SNHLY and CDR2 FYNNEI. V dropped 8 bases and J dropped 3 bases, with 19 bases sitting between them. CDR3 sequence (DNA): TGTGCCAGCGCTGGATTGTGGGGACGGGAAGAGACCCAGTACTTC. Translated: CASAGLWGREETQYF.

This clone was detected only a few times. V usage is TRBV6-5 and J usage is TRBJ2-2; D is ambiguous. The germline V gene has CDR1 MNHEY and CDR2 SVGAGI. The ends were cut back, 2 bases at V and 5 bases at J, with 6 bases in the middle. The CDR3 has 13 amino acids. For the CDR3, the DNA is TGTGCCAGCAGTTACGGTCGGACCGGGGAGCTGTTTTTT. The encoded protein is CASSYGRTGELFF.

This clone occurred once. The chain employs TRBV7-9 and TRBJ2-7; D uncertain. The CDR3 length is 13 residues. Per germline, CDR1 SEHNR and CDR2 FQNEAQ (reference sequence). V was shortened by 2 bases and J by 0 bases, with 5 bases between the two germline ends. Here the CDR3 DNA reads TGTGCCAGCAGCTTATATCCCTCCTACGAGCAGTACTTC. This gives the protein CASSLYPSYEQYF.